A selection of T cell receptor beta chains follows, all from one sample in a study of shared clonotypes between healthy human individuals. The assay was immunoSEQ multiplex PCR, and TCRdb's table has in-frame clones only and misses some. The table records about 550,000 clones, around 95% of them present only once. The sample taken for sequencing was naive CD8+ T cells sorted from blood. The receptors come from a woman aged 30 to 39 in good health. Both conserved end residues are part of each CDR3. D genes are given only for firm matches. Size is stated for part of the rows, as once, few or many counts, or as a class when the clone is expanded.

cdr3_aa cdr3_nt j_call clone_size v_call d_call
CASSPSRDGNEQFF TGTGCCAGCAGTCCTTCCCGGGACGGGAATGAGCAGTTCTTC TRBJ2-1 NA TRBV2 NA
CASSLRGARVEAFF TGTGCCAGCAGTCTCCGGGGGGCCAGAGTTGAAGCTTTCTTT TRBJ1-1 NA TRBV27 NA
CASRYTLPEGGKGYEQYF TGTGCCAGCAGATACACCCTCCCGGAGGGCGGGAAGGGGTACGAGCAGTACTTC TRBJ2-7 NA TRBV28 NA
CASSIDLEVAQHF TGTGCCAGTAGTATAGACCTAGAGGTAGCCCAGCATTTT TRBJ1-5 NA TRBV19 NA
CASSLNPGGLGYTF TGTGCCAGCAGTTTGAATCCGGGGGGGCTTGGCTACACCTTC TRBJ1-2 once TRBV27 NA
CASSPSGEKLFF TGTGCCAGCAGCCCCTCCGGGGAAAAACTGTTTTTT TRBJ1-4 NA TRBV9 NA
CASEQGIEAFF TGTGCCAGTGAACAGGGGATTGAAGCTTTCTTT TRBJ1-1 NA TRBV19 TRBD1
CASSVGATGLPNTGELFF TGTGCCAGCAGCGTAGGTGCCACAGGGTTGCCGAACACCGGGGAGCTGTTTTTT TRBJ2-2 NA TRBV9 NA
CASSLSGTSGRVQYF TGTGCCAGCAGTTTATCCGGGACTAGCGGGAGAGTGCAGTACTTC TRBJ2-7 NA TRBV2 TRBD2
CASTEKGTTNYGYTF TGTGCCAGCACCGAGAAGGGGACAACGAACTATGGCTACACCTTC TRBJ1-2 NA TRBV28 NA
CASSIGTGWSGNTIYF TGTGCCAGCAGCATAGGGACAGGGTGGAGTGGAAACACCATATATTTT TRBJ1-3 NA TRBV7-2 TRBD1
CASSQAGQGRWPQHF TGTGCCAGCAGCCAAGCAGGGCAGGGGCGGTGGCCCCAGCATTTT TRBJ1-5 NA TRBV6-5 NA
CASGGQPTYEQYF TGTGCCAGCGGCGGACAGCCAACCTACGAGCAGTACTTC TRBJ2-7 NA TRBV7-9 NA
CASSGTKSGNTIYF TGTGCCAGCAGCGGGACAAAGTCTGGAAACACCATATATTTT TRBJ1-3 NA TRBV9 NA
CASSDRGTYYEQYF TGTGCCAGCAGTGACAGGGGTACATACTACGAGCAGTACTTC TRBJ2-7 once TRBV27 TRBD1
CASQAATDYEQYF TGTGCCAGCCAAGCCGCCACCGACTACGAGCAGTACTTC TRBJ2-7 NA TRBV28 NA
CASSELREPRGETQYF TGTGCCAGCAGTGAATTGCGGGAGCCTAGGGGGGAGACCCAGTACTTC TRBJ2-5 NA TRBV2 NA
CASALHEGSNQPQHF TGTGCCAGCGCCCTTCACGAGGGGTCCAATCAGCCCCAGCATTTT TRBJ1-5 NA TRBV27 NA
CASRSTGDSYEQYF TGTGCCAGCAGGTCAACGGGAGACTCCTACGAGCAGTACTTC TRBJ2-7 NA TRBV7-9 NA
CASSFRRFREKLFF TGTGCCAGCAGTTTCCGGCGCTTTAGAGAAAAACTGTTTTTT TRBJ1-4 NA TRBV28 NA
CASSFYYNEQFF TGCGCCAGCAGCTTCTACTACAATGAGCAGTTCTTC TRBJ2-1 NA TRBV5-1 NA
CASIPSGRASTDTQYF TGTGCCAGTATTCCCTCAGGACGAGCTAGCACAGATACGCAGTATTTT TRBJ2-3 NA TRBV19 NA
CASSLRDRFYTDTQYF TGTGCCAGCAGCTTGAGGGACAGGTTTTACACAGATACGCAGTATTTT TRBJ2-3 NA TRBV5-5 TRBD1